This TCR beta chain was identified during a study of human T cells and chemical hapten exposure. Original data processing: Sample-level TCR yields exhibited a median of about 96,000, with a range of about 20,000 to 690,600. TCRdb reprocessed the RACE reads with MiXCR, giving one entry per CDR3 protein. The V and J calls follow TCRdb's processing rather than the paper's. The sample contains approximately 80,000 distinct CDR3 sequences, around 7.8% of which appear only once. Time point reported: patch test 1, 2 weeks after DPC sensitization. The treatment is: therapeutic diphenylcyclopropenone sensitization with weekly scalp DPC. CDR1 MNHEY and CDR2 SVGAGI come from the germline V gene. The CDR3 covers 13 residues. Trimming stripped 6 bases from V and 3 bases from J, with 9 bases between.

Sequenced here: whole blood, sampled in connection with sensitization to the hapten diphenylcyclopropenone (DPC). The receptor comes from a woman in her twenties or thirties with alopecia areata. Some clones in this sample may be carry-over from other donors' samples. The rearrangement uses TRBV6-5 and TRBJ1-3, with D unclear. Here the CDR3 reads CASRPRNGNTIYF. The DNA of the CDR3 is TGTGCCAGCAGACCACGGAATGGAAACACCATATATTTT.